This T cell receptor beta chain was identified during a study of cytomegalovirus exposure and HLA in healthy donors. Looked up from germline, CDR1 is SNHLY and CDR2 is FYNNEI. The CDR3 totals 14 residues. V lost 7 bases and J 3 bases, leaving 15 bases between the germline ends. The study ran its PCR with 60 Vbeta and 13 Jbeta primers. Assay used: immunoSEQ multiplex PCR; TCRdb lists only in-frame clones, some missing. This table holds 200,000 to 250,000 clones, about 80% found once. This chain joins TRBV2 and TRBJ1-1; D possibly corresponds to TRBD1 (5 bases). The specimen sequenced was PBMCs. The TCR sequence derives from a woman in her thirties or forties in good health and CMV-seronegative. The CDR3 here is CASIQGAGDTEAFF. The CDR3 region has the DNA TGTGCCAGCATTCAAGGAGCGGGGGACACTGAAGCTTTCTTT.